This T cell receptor (beta chain) was sequenced for a study of blood T cells in healthy people across ages. Findings of the study overall: Samples with more naive T cells showed higher observed beta diversity.

About this clonotype: Its antigen remains unidentified. A much larger clone sits a single nucleotide away, making a read error possible.

The CDR3 loop spans 9 amino acids. Per germline, CDR1 SNHLY and CDR2 FYNNEI. V lost 10 bases, J lost 4 bases, and 4 bases lay in between. A second PCR, run for roughly 7 to 12 cycles, used a sample-barcoded 5' primer plus a J-beta primer mix. TCRdb reprocessed the 5' RACE reads via MiXCR and lists one record per CDR3 protein. The sample lists about 510,000 distinct CDR3 sequences; about a quarter were seen once. Separately, the same data were catalogued under a study of T cells of mothers and their children. That study reports: A few mothers and their six children, all healthy Caucasians, donated. Normalized overlap was always slightly, never significantly, higher in related than unrelated mother-child pairs.

The V and J genes are TRBV2 and TRBJ2-5; D call uncertain. Sequencing was performed on blood. This TCR came from a boy aged 2-15 years in good health. CDR3: CANGETQYF. The CDR3 DNA reads TGTGCCAACGGAGAGACCCAGTACTTC.